Listed below are T cell receptor beta chains from one sample, sequenced in a study of glioma-infiltrating T cells after dendritic cell vaccination. Sequencing was performed with immunoSEQ multiplex PCR; in TCRdb, only in-frame clones are kept and a portion is missing. The sample has 85,000 to 100,000 clones; more than 70% are singletons. This specimen was blood, taken after dendritic cell vaccination. Receptors were obtained from a human donor with glioblastoma. Both conserved end residues are part of each CDR3. Each record gives: CDR3 DNA, CDR3 protein, J gene, V gene, D gene, clone size. A D gene is named only where the DNA matches it firmly. The size entry is marked missing in some rows and otherwise reads once, few, many or a size class.

cdr3_nt: TGTGCCAGCAGTTCTGGCGGGGCGGCGCACGAGCAGTACTTC
cdr3_aa: CASSSGGAAHEQYF
j_call: TRBJ2-7
v_call: TRBV28
d_call: .
clone_size: .

cdr3_nt: TGTGCCAGCAGTACCACCGGGACTAGCGTAAAGTACGAGCAGTACTTC
cdr3_aa: CASSTTGTSVKYEQYF
j_call: TRBJ2-7
v_call: TRBV28
d_call: TRBD2
clone_size: .

cdr3_nt: TGTGCCAGCTCACCCCAGGGATTAAATGAAAAACTGTTTTTT
cdr3_aa: CASSPQGLNEKLFF
j_call: TRBJ1-4
v_call: TRBV18
d_call: .
clone_size: .

cdr3_nt: TGTGCCAGCAGTTATTCCATAAGGGGAACTGAAGCTTTCTTT
cdr3_aa: CASSYSIRGTEAFF
j_call: TRBJ1-1
v_call: TRBV6-5
d_call: .
clone_size: .

cdr3_nt: TGTGCCAGCAGCCTCGGACTAGCGGGAGATACGCAGTATTTT
cdr3_aa: CASSLGLAGDTQYF
j_call: TRBJ2-3
v_call: TRBV9
d_call: TRBD2
clone_size: once

cdr3_nt: TGTGCCACCGCGGACAGGCGCTCCTACAATGAGCAGTTCTTC
cdr3_aa: CATADRRSYNEQFF
j_call: TRBJ2-1
v_call: TRBV2
d_call: TRBD1
clone_size: once

cdr3_nt: TGTGCCAGCAGGGAGACAGGGGAAGATAGCAATCAGCCCCAGCATTTT
cdr3_aa: CASRETGEDSNQPQHF
j_call: TRBJ1-5
v_call: TRBV27
d_call: TRBD1
clone_size: .

cdr3_nt: TGTGCCAGCAGTTACGGGCTTGGGACAATTAATGAAAAACTGTTTTTT
cdr3_aa: CASSYGLGTINEKLFF
j_call: TRBJ1-4
v_call: TRBV6-5
d_call: .
clone_size: few

cdr3_nt: TGTGCCACAGGGCAGGGGGCTGGTGGCTACACCTTC
cdr3_aa: CATGQGAGGYTF
j_call: TRBJ1-2
v_call: TRBV2
d_call: TRBD1
clone_size: .

cdr3_nt: TGTGCTAGTGGTTCCCCCAAGGGAGCGAAGTACGAGCAGTACTTC
cdr3_aa: CASGSPKGAKYEQYF
j_call: TRBJ2-7
v_call: TRBV12-5
d_call: .
clone_size: once